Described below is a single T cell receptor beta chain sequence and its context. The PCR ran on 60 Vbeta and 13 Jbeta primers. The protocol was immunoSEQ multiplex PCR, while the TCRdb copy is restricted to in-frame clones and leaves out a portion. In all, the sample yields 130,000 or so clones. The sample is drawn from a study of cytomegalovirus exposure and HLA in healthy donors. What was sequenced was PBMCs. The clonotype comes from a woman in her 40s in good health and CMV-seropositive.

The CDR3 sequence: CASSRGLAGVQNEQFF. CDR3 DNA: TGTGCCAGCAGCCGGGGACTAGCGGGAGTACAAAATGAGCAGTTCTTC. The chain is built from TRBV7-9 and TRBJ2-1; 14 nucleotides align to TRBD2. V lost 5 bases to trimming and J lost 7 bases; unmatched junction nucleotides: 7. This CDR3 has 16 residues. CDR1 is SEHNR and CDR2 is FQNEAQ in the germline V gene (reference sequence).